A selection of T cell receptor beta chains follows, all from one sample in a study of blood T cells in healthy people across ages. TCRdb processed the 5' RACE reads anew with MiXCR; each CDR3 protein has one entry. The top ten clones hold 22% of a sample with some 730,000 distinct CDR3 sequences, about a fifth of them seen once. What was sequenced was blood. These receptors all stem from a man between 65 and 85 years old in good health. Both conserved end residues are part of each CDR3. Clone size, where shown, is once, few, many, or a class for clones that have expanded.

V gene	clone size	J gene	CDR3 protein
TRBV2	-	TRBJ1-3	CASSEQGNTIYF
TRBV5-1	-	TRBJ1-1	CASSGGTNTEAFF
TRBV6-5	many	TRBJ1-1	CASTDSPGQGETEAFF
TRBV14	-	TRBJ2-1	CASSQVTGFRNEQFF
TRBV19	few	TRBJ1-4	CASSIAENEKLFF
TRBV6-1	few	TRBJ2-2	CASSRGLAGVAGELFF
TRBV7-2	-	TRBJ2-1	CASSLSPGGGYEQFF
TRBV29-1	-	TRBJ1-1	CSGASSGTEAFF
TRBV5-1	-	TRBJ1-2	CASSLAEGPYGYTF
TRBV7-2	-	TRBJ2-3	CASSLGVSSGGYWDTQYF
TRBV12-3/TRBV12-4	few	TRBJ1-6	CASSSAGSPLHF
TRBV30	-	TRBJ1-5	CAWSGPGQGAYQPQHF
TRBV5-1	-	TRBJ2-1	CASSTGLVSDNEQFF
TRBV12-3/TRBV12-4	-	TRBJ1-5	CASSLEVFGPQHF